This T cell receptor beta chain was recovered during a study of cytomegalovirus exposure and HLA in healthy donors. The V gene lost 6 bases and the J gene lost 7 bases, with 21 bases spanning the gap. Per germline, CDR1 MDHEN and CDR2 SYDVKM. The CDR3 is made up of 15 amino acids. It was with 60 Vbeta and 13 Jbeta primers that the PCR ran. Produced via immunoSEQ multiplex PCR; TCRdb's table is partial and in-frame only. This table lists 150,000 or so clones. Input material: PBMCs. The receptor's source is a woman aged 40 to 50 in good health and CMV-seropositive. V and J are TRBV28 and TRBJ2-5; TRBD1 might be the D (6 bases). CDR3 sequence: CASSHFLGARGTQYF. DNA of the CDR3: TGTGCCAGCAGCCATTTTCTGGGGGCTAGGGGGACCCAGTACTTC.